This T cell receptor beta chain was captured in a study of regulatory T cells in long-lasting Graves disease. The overall study: Freshly diagnosed Graves' patients had used antithyroid drugs for under 3 months.

Trimming shortened V by 0 bases and J by 3 bases, and 12 bases separated the two germline ends. Germline assignment: CDR1 WNHNN and CDR2 SYGVQD (reference sequence). This CDR3 has 15 amino acids. At least ten counts were recorded for this clonotype. Regarding time point: newly diagnosed GD, antithyroid drugs for less than 3 months. There was RNA extracted from PBMCs, and the TCR library was made from it. About 8.8 milliliters of peripheral blood went into EDTA tubes. CDR3-region Arm-PCR and iRepertoire HTBI primers produced the TCR beta libraries. One entry per CDR3 protein, called by TCRdb with MiXCR from the multiplex PCR reads. The table lists 250,000 or so distinct CDR3 sequences, under 20% of them singletons, with approximately 14% in the top ten. These data were also reused for a study on T cells in Graves' hyperthyroidism and ophthalmopathy.

The sequenced sample was peripheral blood mononuclear cells (PBMCs), obtained at new diagnosis, from a patient treated with antithyroid drugs. This chain joins TRBV10-1 and TRBJ2-7; D is unclear. The clonotype comes from a woman aged 25 to 39 with Graves disease. This CDR3 reads CASSESDGPYYEQYF. CDR3 in DNA: TGCGCCAGCAGTGAGTCCGACGGGCCGTACTACGAGCAGTACTTC.